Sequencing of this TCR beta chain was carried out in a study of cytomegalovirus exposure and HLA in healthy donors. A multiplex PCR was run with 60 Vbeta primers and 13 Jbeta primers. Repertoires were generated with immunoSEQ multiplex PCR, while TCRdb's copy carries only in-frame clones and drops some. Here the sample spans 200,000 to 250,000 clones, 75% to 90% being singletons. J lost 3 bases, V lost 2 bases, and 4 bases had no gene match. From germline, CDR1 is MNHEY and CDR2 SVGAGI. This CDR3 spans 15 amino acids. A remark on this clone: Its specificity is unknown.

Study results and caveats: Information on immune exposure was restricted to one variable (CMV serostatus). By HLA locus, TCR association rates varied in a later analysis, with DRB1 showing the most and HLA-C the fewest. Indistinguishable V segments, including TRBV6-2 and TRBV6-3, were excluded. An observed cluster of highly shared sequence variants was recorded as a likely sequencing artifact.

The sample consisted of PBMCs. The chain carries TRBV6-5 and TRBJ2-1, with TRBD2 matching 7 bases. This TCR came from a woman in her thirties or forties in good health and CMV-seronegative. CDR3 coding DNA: TGTGCCAGCAGTTACCGGCTAGCGGACTACAATGAGCAGTTCTTC. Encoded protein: CASSYRLADYNEQFF.